This TCR beta chain was recovered during a study of T cell responses to AZD1222 COVID-19 vaccine. Trimming pared 5 bases from V and 1 base from J, leaving 14 bases between. CDR1 SEHNR and CDR2 FQNEAQ come from the germline V gene (reference sequence). This CDR3 region has 15 residues. Study results and limitations: Repertoires were obtained only post-peak T cell response. The donor cohort was predominantly white British with a female majority, and clonal diversity may have been underestimated.

As regards this clone: No antigen is known for it.

TCRdb's copy holds only in-frame clones and misses some; the assay was immunoSEQ multiplex PCR. Altogether about 78,000 clones are present, about nine tenths being singletons, with the ten largest covering 24%. The source material was peripheral blood, sampled on day 0 of AZD1222 vaccination. The TCR sequence derives from an adult in good health. V is TRBV7-9 and J is TRBJ1-1; a weak D match, TRBD1 (6 bases). CDR3: CASSPEQGRNTEAFF. The CDR3 DNA reads TGTGCCAGCAGCCCCGAACAGGGTCGGAACACTGAAGCTTTCTTT.